The 27 T cell receptor beta chains below were found in one sample sequenced in a study of blood T cell repertoires in COVID-19. Sequencing was performed with immunoSEQ multiplex PCR; in TCRdb, only in-frame clones are kept and a portion is missing. Among a few hundred thousand clones, 80% to 90% were seen once, and the ten largest hold about 1.2%. The sequencing sample was made of peripheral blood. The origin of the receptors is a woman aged 50 to 60 with acute or convalescent COVID-19.

This clone appeared once. CDR3 sequence reads: CASSSGTGIAGELFF. DNA for the CDR3: TGCGCCAGCAGCTCAGGGACAGGGATCGCCGGGGAGCTGTTTTTT. The chain is built from TRBV5-1 and TRBJ2-2, with 9 bases lining up with TRBD1. The CDR3 is 15 amino acids. CDR1 SGHRS and CDR2 YFSETQ come from the germline V gene. Unmatched junction bases numbered 6, after V lost 3 bases and J lost 6 bases.

The chain combines TRBV10-3 with TRBJ2-6; tentative D call: TRBD1 (6 bases). Per the germline V gene, CDR1 is ENHRY and CDR2 is SYGVKD. This CDR3 region has 15 residues. V was cut by 7 bases and J by 2 bases, with 12 bases left in between. The CDR3 sequence: CAITNGDTGANVLTF. DNA for the CDR3: TGTGCCATCACTAATGGGGACACTGGGGCCAACGTCCTGACTTTC.

The CDR3 sequence: CASSLVGGRNHYEQYF. The CDR3 DNA reads TGTGCCAGCAGCTTGGTAGGTGGGAGGAACCACTACGAGCAGTACTTC. The V and J genes are TRBV11-2 and TRBJ2-7, with D possibly TRBD2 on 6 matching bases. Germline-derived CDR1 and CDR2 are SGHAT and FQNNGV. The CDR3 sequence is 16 residues long. V lost 3 bases and J 3 bases, leaving 18 bases between the germline ends. Drawing the rest from reference TRBV11-2 and TRBJ2-7, the complete variable domain is EAGVAQSPRYKIIEKRQSVAFWCNPISGHATLYWYQQILGQGPKLLIQFQNNGVVDDSQLPKDRFSAERLKGVDSTLKIQPAKLEDSAVYLCASSLVGGRNHYEQYFGPGTRLTVT.

The gene calls are TRBV10-3 and TRBJ2-3, with D perhaps TRBD2 (5 bases). Germline V gives CDR1 ENHRY, CDR2 SYGVKD. V was trimmed by 0 bases and J by 1 base, leaving 26 bases between them. The CDR3 runs to 21 residues. The CDR3 protein is CAISESVLDQTGERGTDTQYF. The DNA of the CDR3 is TGTGCCATCAGTGAGTCGGTCTTAGACCAAACCGGGGAGAGGGGCACAGATACGCAGTATTTT.

The chain links TRBV5-6 to TRBJ2-7; 8 bases line up with TRBD1. Germline CDR1 SGHDT, CDR2 YYEEEE. V lost 5 bases, J lost 6 bases, and 10 bases stayed unmatched. The CDR3 extends over 14 amino acids. The DNA of the CDR3 is TGTGCCAGCAGGCCCAGAGGACAGGGCTCCGAGCAGTACTTC. This gives the protein CASRPRGQGSEQYF.

For this clone: In the same sample, other DNA sequences code for this CDR3. The genes are TRBV3-1 (or the pseudogene TRBV3-2) and TRBJ2-3, with 7 bases lining up with TRBD1. Germline V lookup: CDR1 LGHDT, CDR2 YNNKEL (reference sequence). Trimming cost V 4 bases and J 4 bases; bases outside gene matches: 2. The CDR3 length is 13 residues. The CDR3 loop is CASSRGQADTQYF. The CDR3 DNA is TGTGCCAGCAGCCGCGGACAGGCAGATACGCAGTATTTT.

This rearrangement joins TRBV28 to TRBJ2-5; 11 bases agree with TRBD2. CDR1 is MDHEN and CDR2 is SYDVKM in the germline V gene. The CDR3 covers 15 residues. The trim removed 5 bases at V and 5 bases at J, leaving 7 bases unmatched. CDR3 bases: TGTGCCAGCAGTGTTCAGACTAGCGGGGCGGAGACCCAGTACTTC. Its protein is CASSVQTSGAETQYF.

The gene calls are TRBV14 and TRBJ2-2, with D maybe TRBD2 (5 bases). V was cut by 3 bases and J by 3 bases, with 11 bases left in between. The length of the CDR3 is 15 residues. Looked up from germline, CDR1 is SGHDN and CDR2 is FVKESK. The CDR3 reads CASSHRTLYTGELFF. CDR3 sequence (DNA): TGTGCCAGCAGCCACAGGACTTTATACACCGGGGAGCTGTTTTTT.

This chain uses TRBV5-1 with TRBJ2-5, with 11 bases aligning to TRBD2. V lost 2 bases and J lost 5; bases outside the gene matches: 5. The CDR3 sequence is 15 residues long. Germline values: CDR1 SGHRS, CDR2 YFSETQ. The CDR3 loop reads CASSFLAGGTETQYF. The CDR3 DNA is TGCGCCAGCAGCTTCCTAGCGGGGGGTACTGAGACCCAGTACTTC.

This rearrangement joins TRBV29-1 to TRBJ1-2, with 7 nucleotides matching TRBD1. The V gene's germline CDR1 is SQVTM and CDR2 ANQGSEA. With 5 bases clipped from V and 4 bases from J, the junction kept 7 bases outside the gene matches. The CDR3 spans 13 residues. In DNA, the CDR3 is TGCAGCGTTAGAGCAGGGGGGATCTATGGCTACACCTTC. It is translated as CSVRAGGIYGYTF.

The gene calls are TRBV21-1 and TRBJ2-5; the DNA was not compared with TRBD1, the D call given in the table. TRBV21-1 is a listed pseudogene. CDR3 size: 16 residues. As DNA, the CDR3 is TGTGCCAGCAGCGTACCGGACAGGGGTTTTCAAGAGACCCAGTACTTC. It yields the protein CASSVPDRGFQETQYF.

Only a few counts were recorded for this clone. This chain joins TRBV4-1 and TRBJ1-1; no clear D gene. V dropped 4 bases and J dropped 7 bases, with 13 bases sitting between them. CDR1 and CDR2 (germline): MGHRA, YSYEKL. The CDR3 has 13 amino acids. The CDR3 spells CASSPRGRIEAFF. Here the CDR3 DNA reads TGCGCCAGCAGCCCCCGTGGGAGGATTGAAGCTTTCTTT.

A note on this clone: A read error may account for a junction end that differs from germline. This chain links TRBV29-1 with TRBJ2-5; 8 nucleotides line up with TRBD2. The CDR3 runs to 13 residues. Germline V gene lookup returns CDR1 SQVTM and CDR2 ANQGSEA. The CDR3: CSGDPSGQGTQYF. CDR3 nucleotide sequence: TGCAGCGGGGACCCTAGCGGGCAAGGGACCCAGTACTTC.

V is TRBV7-9 and J is TRBJ1-1; a weak D match, TRBD1 (5 bases). The CDR3 is 13 residues long. The V end lost 4 bases, the J end lost 0 bases, and 6 bases lay between the germline ends. The germline V gene encodes CDR1 SEHNR and CDR2 FQNEAQ (reference sequence). The CDR3 region has the DNA TGTGCCAGCAGCTCACAGGTGAACACTGAAGCTTTCTTT. Translation gives CASSSQVNTEAFF.

The rearrangement joins TRBV2 to TRBJ1-4; D is perhaps TRBD1 (5 bases). The length of the CDR3 is 14 residues. Germline CDR1 and CDR2: SNHLY and FYNNEI. V was cut by 6 bases and J by 4 bases, with 12 bases left in between. CDR3 amino acids: CASRIQGGNEKLFF. The CDR3 nucleotides read TGTGCCAGCAGAATCCAGGGAGGTAATGAAAAACTGTTTTTT.

This clone was counted only a few times. The J gene is TRBJ2-3, the V gene TRBV27, with 9 bases lining up with TRBD2. CDR1 and CDR2 (germline): MNHEY, SMNVEV (reference sequence). CDR3 length equals 17 residues. Losses at the gene ends were 0 bases for V and 0 bases for J; bases not matched to a gene: 4. CDR3 sequence: CASSLSRLAVSTDTQYF. As DNA, the CDR3 is TGTGCCAGCAGTTTATCGAGACTAGCGGTTAGCACAGATACGCAGTATTTT.

The chain recombines TRBV29-1 with TRBJ1-3; D is perhaps TRBD1 (5 bases). CDR3 size: 12 residues. V gave up 1 base and J gave up 8 bases, with 9 bases separating them. Germline CDR1 is SQVTM and CDR2 is ANQGSEA. CDR3 DNA sequence: TGCAGCGTTGAAGTAGGGGCAGACACCATATATTTT. This gives the protein CSVEVGADTIYF.

The rearrangement links TRBV7-2 to TRBJ2-5; D possibly corresponds to TRBD2 (5 bases). Trimming cost V 5 bases and J 2 bases, with 15 bases left between them. Germline V gene sequence: CDR1 SGHTA, CDR2 FQGNSA. CDR3 size: 15 residues. The CDR3 nucleotides read TGTGCCAGCAGCACCCTCCGGCGGGTGCAAGAGACCCAGTACTTC. Amino acids: CASSTLRRVQETQYF.

This clone turned up a few times. The V and J genes are TRBV7-2 and TRBJ2-2; D might be TRBD2 (6 bases). Germline assignment: CDR1 SGHTA and CDR2 FQGNSA. Trimming shortened V by 4 bases and J by 7 bases, and 16 bases separated the two germline ends. The CDR3 totals 15 residues. CDR3 DNA sequence: TGTGCCAGCAGCTATGGGGACTCCCCGGGCGGGGAGCTGTTTTTT. Translated: CASSYGDSPGGELFF. The full variable domain, rest sourced from reference TRBV7-2 and TRBJ2-2, is GAGVSQSPSNKVTEKGKDVELRCDPISGHTALYWYRQSLGQGLEFLIYFQGNSAPDKSGLPSDRFSAERTGGSVSTLTIQRTQQEDSAVYLCASSYGDSPGGELFFGEGSRLTVL.

This clone was seen repeatedly, ten times or more. The CDR3 sequence is CASSSRTSGTSGRRGEQFF. Written as DNA, the CDR3 is TGTGCCAGCAGTTCTCGGACCTCCGGGACTAGCGGGAGAAGGGGTGAGCAGTTCTTC. The chain recombines TRBV11-2 with TRBJ2-1; 14 nucleotides line up with TRBD2. Germline CDR1 SGHAT, CDR2 FQNNGV. The CDR3 runs to 19 residues. Trimming removed 6 bases from V and 9 bases from J; junction bases left unmatched: 19.

The rearrangement links TRBV5-1 to TRBJ2-2, with 8 nucleotides matching TRBD1. Germline values: CDR1 SGHRS, CDR2 YFSETQ. J was trimmed by 4 bases and V by 1 base; bases with no gene match: 6. The CDR3 is 16 residues long. CDR3 sequence: CASSLRGQELTGELFF. CDR3 sequence (DNA): TGCGCCAGCAGCTTGCGGGGACAGGAGCTCACCGGGGAGCTGTTTTTT.

The chain joins TRBV2 to TRBJ1-6, with 9 bases fitting TRBD1. The CDR3 extends over 15 amino acids. The V segment lost 7 bases and the J segment 7 bases; nucleotides outside the gene matches: 8. Germline assignment: CDR1 SNHLY and CDR2 FYNNEI. CDR3 in amino acids: CASNAGTGRNSPLHF. CDR3 coding DNA: TGTGCCAGCAATGCCGGGACAGGGAGGAATTCACCCCTCCACTTT.

The chain links TRBV27 to TRBJ1-1; 7 bases are a match to TRBD1. V trimming: 5 bases; J trimming: 8 bases; junction bases outside the gene matches: 11. This CDR3 contains 14 residues. Per the germline V gene, CDR1 is MNHEY and CDR2 is SMNVEV (reference sequence). For the CDR3, the DNA is TGTGCCAGCAGTCTACAGGGGACCGCTGGGGAAGCTTTCTTT. Translation: CASSLQGTAGEAFF.

This clone occurred once. The CDR3 DNA is TGTGCCACCAGCAGAGTACCGGGACAGGGCTCTGGCTACACCTTC. This encodes CATSRVPGQGSGYTF. The J gene is TRBJ1-2, the V gene TRBV15; 9 nucleotides match TRBD1. Germline CDR1 and CDR2: LNHNV and YYDKDF (reference sequence). The CDR3 spans 15 residues. V shed 1 base, J shed 7 bases, and the junction held 7 bases outside the gene matches.

The V call is TRBV11-2, the J call TRBJ2-2; D remains unclear. Germline loops: CDR1 SGHAT, CDR2 FQNNGV. The CDR3 extends over 14 amino acids. Trimming cost V 7 bases and J 2 bases, with 11 bases left between them. This CDR3 reads CASTLRSNTGELFF. DNA for the CDR3: TGTGCCAGCACCCTTAGATCTAACACCGGGGAGCTGTTTTTT. Filled out from reference TRBV11-2 and TRBJ2-2, the complete variable domain reads EAGVAQSPRYKIIEKRQSVAFWCNPISGHATLYWYQQILGQGPKLLIQFQNNGVVDDSQLPKDRFSAERLKGVDSTLKIQPAKLEDSAVYLCASTLRSNTGELFFGEGSRLTVL.

The chain carries TRBV20-1 and TRBJ1-1, with D maybe TRBD1 (5 bases). Germline V gene lookup returns CDR1 DFQATT and CDR2 SNEGSKA (reference sequence). The CDR3 consists of 11 residues. The V end lost 6 bases, the J end lost 4 bases, and 9 bases lay between the germline ends. The CDR3 DNA sequence: TGCAGTGCCCCTAGGGGCACTGAAGCTTTCTTT. Protein sequence: CSAPRGTEAFF.

This sequence joins TRBV5-1 and TRBJ2-2; 7 positions agree with TRBD2. The CDR3 has 15 residues. V lost 3 bases and J lost 0; bases outside the gene matches: 2. Germline CDR1 is SGHRS and CDR2 is YFSETQ. CDR3 coding DNA: TGCGCCAGCAGCTGGAGCGGGGCGAACACCGGGGAGCTGTTTTTT. Protein sequence: CASSWSGANTGELFF.